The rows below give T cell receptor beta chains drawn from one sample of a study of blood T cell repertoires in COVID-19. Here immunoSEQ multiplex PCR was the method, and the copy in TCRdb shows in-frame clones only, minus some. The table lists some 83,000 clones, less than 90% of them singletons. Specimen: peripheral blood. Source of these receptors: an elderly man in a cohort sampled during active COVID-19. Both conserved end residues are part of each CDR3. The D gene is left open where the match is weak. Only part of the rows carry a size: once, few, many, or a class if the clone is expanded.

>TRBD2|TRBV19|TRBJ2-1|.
CASRSAGGPYNEQFF
TGTGCCAGTAGATCAGCGGGGGGCCCCTACAATGAGCAGTTCTTC
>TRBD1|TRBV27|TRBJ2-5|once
CASSKGGTLGGKTQYF
TGTGCCAGCAGTAAAGGGGGCACCCTCGGTGGGAAGACCCAGTACTTC
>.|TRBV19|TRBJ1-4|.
CASSVLQDVKEKLFF
TGTGCCAGTAGTGTACTACAGGACGTGAAGGAAAAACTGTTTTTT
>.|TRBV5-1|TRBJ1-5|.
CASSLGAGDQPQHF
TGCGCCAGCAGCTTGGGTGCCGGGGATCAGCCCCAGCATTTT
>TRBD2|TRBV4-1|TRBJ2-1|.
CASSHQPSGGYNEQFF
TGCGCCAGCAGCCATCAACCAAGCGGGGGCTACAATGAGCAGTTCTTC
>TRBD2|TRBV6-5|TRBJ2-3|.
CASRRGASTDTQYF
TGTGCCAGCAGGCGGGGGGCGAGCACAGATACGCAGTATTTT
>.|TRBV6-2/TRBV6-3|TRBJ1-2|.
CASSPQSYGYTF
TGTGCCAGCAGTCCCCAGTCCTATGGCTACACCTTC
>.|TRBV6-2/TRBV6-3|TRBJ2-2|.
CASSRGFRLNTGELFF
TGTGCCAGCAGTCGAGGGTTCCGCCTGAACACCGGGGAGCTGTTTTTT
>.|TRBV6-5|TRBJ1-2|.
CASRNRGESGYTF
TGTGCCAGCAGAAACCGGGGGGAAAGCGGCTACACCTTC
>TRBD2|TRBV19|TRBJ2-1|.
CASSRTSGGSYNEQFF
TGTGCCAGTAGTCGTACTAGCGGGGGGTCCTACAATGAGCAGTTCTTC
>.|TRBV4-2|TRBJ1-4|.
CASSRGQTNEKLFF
TGTGCCAGCAGCCGAGGACAGACAAATGAAAAACTGTTTTTT
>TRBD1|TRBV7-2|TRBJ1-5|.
CASSSQGANQPQHF
TGTGCCAGCAGCTCTCAGGGGGCCAATCAGCCCCAGCATTTT
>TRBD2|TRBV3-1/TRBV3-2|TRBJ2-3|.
CASSRGTSNADTQYF
TGTGCCAGCAGCCGTGGGACTAGCAACGCAGATACGCAGTATTTT
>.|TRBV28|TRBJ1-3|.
CASSPSGSPRGNTIYF
TGTGCCAGCAGTCCCTCAGGGTCCCCGCGGGGAAACACCATATATTTT
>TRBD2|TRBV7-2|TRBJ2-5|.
CASSAGSSGGAGETQYF
TGTGCCAGCAGCGCGGGATCTAGCGGGGGGGCCGGTGAGACCCAGTACTTC
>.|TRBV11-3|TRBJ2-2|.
CASSPGANDGGELFF
TGTGCCAGCAGCCCTGGGGCCAACGACGGCGGGGAGCTGTTTTTT
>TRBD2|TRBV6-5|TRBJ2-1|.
CATRILAGGYNEQFF
TGTGCCACCCGGATACTAGCGGGGGGTTATAATGAGCAGTTCTTC
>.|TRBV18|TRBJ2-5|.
CASSPQGTSETQYF
TGTGCCAGCTCACCCCAGGGAACCTCAGAGACCCAGTACTTC
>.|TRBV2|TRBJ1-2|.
CASSGTAIPGGYTF
TGTGCCAGCAGTGGGACTGCAATCCCAGGTGGCTACACCTTC
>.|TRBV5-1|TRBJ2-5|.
CASSLVERETQYF
TGCGCCAGCAGCTTGGTAGAGAGAGAGACCCAGTACTTC
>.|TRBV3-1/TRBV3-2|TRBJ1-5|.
CASSQDRGREPQHF
TGTGCCAGCAGCCAAGACAGGGGTAGGGAGCCCCAGCATTTT
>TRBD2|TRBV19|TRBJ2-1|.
CASSIDASGSSYNEQFF
TGTGCCAGTAGTATTGATGCTAGCGGGAGCTCCTACAATGAGCAGTTCTTC
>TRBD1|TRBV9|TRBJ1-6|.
CASSSGQGDSPLHF
TGTGCCAGCAGCTCGGGACAGGGGGATTCACCCCTCCACTTT
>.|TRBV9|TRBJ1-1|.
CASSVDPLGTEAFF
TGTGCCAGCAGCGTAGATCCCCTAGGCACTGAAGCTTTCTTT
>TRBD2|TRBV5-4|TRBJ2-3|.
CASSPWRGAGADTQYF
TGTGCCAGCAGCCCCTGGCGGGGGGCGGGGGCAGATACGCAGTATTTT
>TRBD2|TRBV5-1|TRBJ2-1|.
CASSLDSGGFNEQFF
TGCGCCAGCAGCTTGGATAGCGGGGGGTTCAATGAGCAGTTCTTC
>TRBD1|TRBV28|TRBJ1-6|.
CASSPRDRGFKSPLHF
TGTGCCAGCAGTCCCCGGGACAGGGGATTTAAATCACCCCTCCACTTT
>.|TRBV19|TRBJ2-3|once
CASSPGGEFTDTQYF
TGTGCCAGTAGTCCTGGCGGGGAATTCACAGATACGCAGTATTTT
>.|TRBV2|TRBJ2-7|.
CASSGGSEQYF
TGTGCCAGCAGTGGTGGCAGCGAGCAGTACTTC
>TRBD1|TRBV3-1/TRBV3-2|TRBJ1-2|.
CASSWDSLSHGYTF
TGTGCCAGCAGCTGGGACAGCCTTTCTCATGGCTACACCTTC
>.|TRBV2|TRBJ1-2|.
CASSEASGWVYGYTF
TGTGCCAGCAGTGAAGCTTCAGGGTGGGTCTATGGCTACACCTTC
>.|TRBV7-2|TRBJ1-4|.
CASSTNEGGKLFF
TGTGCCAGCAGCACCAACGAAGGGGGTAAACTGTTTTTT
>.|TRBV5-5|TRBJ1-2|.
CASSLVRYGYTF
TGTGCCAGCAGCTTGGTTCGGTATGGCTACACCTTC
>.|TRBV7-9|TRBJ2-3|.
CASSDWRRADTQYF
TGTGCCAGCTCGGACTGGAGAAGAGCGGATACGCAGTATTTT
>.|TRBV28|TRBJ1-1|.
CASTPPGASNTEAFF
TGTGCCAGCACTCCACCGGGAGCCAGCAACACTGAAGCTTTCTTT
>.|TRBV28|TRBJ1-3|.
CASSPTYRAGNTIYF
TGTGCCAGCAGTCCCACTTACAGGGCTGGAAACACCATATATTTT
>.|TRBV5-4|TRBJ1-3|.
CASSLALGGSRSGNTIYF
TGTGCCAGCAGCTTGGCCCTGGGAGGCTCACGCTCTGGAAACACCATATATTTT
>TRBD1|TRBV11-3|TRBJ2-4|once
CASSLGTGLENIQYF
TGTGCCAGCAGCTTAGGGACAGGGCTTGAAAACATTCAGTACTTC
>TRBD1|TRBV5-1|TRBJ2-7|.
CASSFFGTGFNEQYF
TGCGCCAGCAGCTTTTTTGGGACAGGGTTCAACGAGCAGTACTTC
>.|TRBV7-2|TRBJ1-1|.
CASSLLAAGTEAFF
TGTGCCAGCAGCTTACTGGCGGCGGGGACTGAAGCTTTCTTT
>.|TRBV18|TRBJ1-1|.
CASSPGARDEAFF
TGTGCCAGCTCCCCTGGAGCCAGGGATGAAGCTTTCTTT
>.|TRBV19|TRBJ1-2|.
CASSLVRGVSGYTF
TGTGCCAGTAGTCTGGTCAGGGGTGTAAGTGGCTACACCTTC
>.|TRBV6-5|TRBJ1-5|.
CASTLSQGGQPQHF
TGTGCCAGCACCCTGTCCCAGGGAGGTCAGCCCCAGCATTTT
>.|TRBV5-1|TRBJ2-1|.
CASSLGASYEYNEQFF
TGCGCCAGCAGCTTGGGGGCCAGTTACGAATACAATGAGCAGTTCTTC
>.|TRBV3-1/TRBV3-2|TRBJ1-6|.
CASSQGGPDYNSPLHF
TGTGCCAGCAGCCAAGGGGGGCCGGACTATAATTCACCCCTCCACTTT